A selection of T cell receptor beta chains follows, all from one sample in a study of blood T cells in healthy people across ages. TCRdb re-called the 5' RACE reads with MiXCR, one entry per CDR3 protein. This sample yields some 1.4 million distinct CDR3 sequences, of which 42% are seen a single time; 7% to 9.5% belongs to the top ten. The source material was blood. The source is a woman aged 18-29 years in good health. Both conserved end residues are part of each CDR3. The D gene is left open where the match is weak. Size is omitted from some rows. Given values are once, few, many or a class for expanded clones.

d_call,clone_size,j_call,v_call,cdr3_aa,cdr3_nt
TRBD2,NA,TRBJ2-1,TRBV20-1,CSARRGGPNNEQFF,TGCAGTGCCCGTCGGGGGGGGCCGAACAATGAGCAGTTCTTC
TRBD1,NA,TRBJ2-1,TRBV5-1,CASSPGTGSNEQFF,TGCGCCAGCAGCCCGGGGACAGGGAGCAATGAGCAGTTCTTC
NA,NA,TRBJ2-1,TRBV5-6,CASSFYTRTNTSYNEQFF,TGTGCCAGCAGCTTCTACACCCGGACTAACACCTCATACAATGAGCAGTTCTTC
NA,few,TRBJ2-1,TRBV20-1,CSARLGAEQFF,TGCAGTGCTAGACTGGGGGCAGAGCAGTTCTTC
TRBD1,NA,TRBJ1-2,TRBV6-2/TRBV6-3,CASSLDRAGANYGYTF,TGTGCCAGCAGTTTAGACAGGGCGGGAGCTAACTATGGCTACACCTTC
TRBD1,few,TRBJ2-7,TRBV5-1,CASSSGGTGVYEQYF,TGCGCCAGCAGCTCGGGCGGGACAGGGGTATACGAGCAGTACTTC
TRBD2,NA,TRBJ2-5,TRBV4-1,CASSQGTSGGQETQYF,TGTGCTAGCAGCCAAGGGACTAGCGGGGGACAAGAGACCCAGTACTTC
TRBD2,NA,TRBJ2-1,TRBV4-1,CASSQEGTIFNEQFF,TGCGCCAGCAGCCAAGAGGGGACTATCTTCAATGAGCAGTTCTTC
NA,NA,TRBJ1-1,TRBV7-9,CASSLPQGSAFF,TGTGCCAGCAGCTTACCCCAGGGTTCGGCTTTCTTT
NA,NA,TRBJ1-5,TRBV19,CASRTQDQPQHF,TGTGCCAGTAGGACACAAGATCAGCCCCAGCATTTT
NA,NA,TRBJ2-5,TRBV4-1,CASSREIFGGLGTQETQYF,TGCGCCAGCAGCCGAGAGATATTTGGGGGCCTAGGGACACAAGAGACCCAGTACTTC
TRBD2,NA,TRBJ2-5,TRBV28,CASSFQYGTSGEQETQYF,TGTGCCAGCAGTTTTCAGTACGGGACTAGCGGGGAACAAGAGACCCAGTACTTC
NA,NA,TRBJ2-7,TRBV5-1,CTSSLGWQSYEQYF,TGCACCAGCAGCTTGGGGTGGCAGTCTTACGAGCAGTACTTC
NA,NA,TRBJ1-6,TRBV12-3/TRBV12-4,CASSLLWSSDSPLHF,TGTGCCAGCAGTTTATTGTGGTCGAGTGATTCACCCCTCCACTTT
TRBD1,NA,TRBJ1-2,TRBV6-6,CASSYPKGGRNGYTF,TGTGCCAGCAGTTACCCCAAAGGGGGCAGAAATGGCTACACCTTC